This section outlines one T cell receptor (beta chain) sequence together with its context. The antigen it recognizes is unknown. No quality values exist for individual bases; no much larger clone is one base distant. The V end gives up 3 bases and the J end 10 bases, leaving 13 bases in the junction not matched to a gene. Looking up the germline V gene yields CDR1 MDHEN and CDR2 SYDVKM. The CDR3 measures 16 amino acids from cysteine to phenylalanine. CDR3 DNA is the only sequence kept; it has 48 bases, read in frame from the first base. Library preparation used the immunoSEQ multiplex PCR assay. DNA from the cultured, isolated CD4+ T cells was subjected to TCR beta CDR3 sequencing. From the authors' description of their analysis: Non-productive TCR sequences were removed, reads were trimmed to the CDR3 region, and CDR3s of at least 7 amino acids were retained. Antigen-specific clonotypes were identified using the MANAFEST web app by comparison of expansion in peptide wells against reference cultures. Positive clones required FDR<0.05 expansion versus reference and all other wells, odds ratio above 5, and frequency above 0.1% in two replicate wells. Cross-reactive clonotypes were defined as significantly expanded in SARS-CoV-2 spike wells and in at least one common cold coronavirus spike condition. Using the stringdist R package, CDR3 similarity was measured by Levenshtein distance, and unrooted trees were constructed with ape in R 3.6.1. TCRdb took over this immuneACCESS table, retaining in-frame rearrangements with V and J assigned. Such tables are incomplete; in checked studies, under half of the missing clones stem from an unresolved V gene, and the remainder is unexplained. V, J and clone size were drawn from that table, and D and trimming were deduced from the DNA. The table for this sample lists tens of thousands of clones; 70% to 85% of them were counted only once. Jointly, the top ten make up under 30% of the sample.

After approximately 11 days of culture, CD4+ T cells were isolated with the EasySep CD4+ T cell isolation kit. Convalescent patients had PCR-confirmed SARS-CoV-2 infection between March and December 2020, before Alpha, Beta and Delta variants emerged in the United States. Half of the culture medium was replaced with fresh IL-2-containing medium on days 3 and 7. Unless noted otherwise, every peptide stimulation condition was grown in triplicate wells. PBMC were separated from whole blood using Ficoll-Paque Plus gradient centrifugation and were then either cryopreserved at -140C or used fresh. The QIAamp micro DNA kit was used to extract genomic DNA from the cultured CD4+ T cells. The sample comes from a study of vaccination effects on CD4 cells after COVID-19 (dated by TCRdb to between 2021 and 2022). At the level of the whole study: To identify antigen-specific CD4+ T cell clonotypes by their expansion, the ViraFEST assay first stimulated PBMC with viral peptide pools and then applied TCR sequencing. Participants received two doses of either the BNT162b2 or the mRNA-1273 mRNA SARS-CoV-2 vaccine. Pre-vaccine samples from two convalescent patients were drawn 16 days and one week before the first dose, 142 and 148 days after COVID-19 diagnosis. A few million PBMC per well were cultured in IMDM with about 4.6% human AB serum, 9 to 10 IU/ml IL-2 and gentamicin, plus 10 ug/ml peptides. The study compared SARS-CoV-2 spike-specific CD4+ TCR repertoires before and after mRNA vaccination in COVID-19 convalescent patients and infection-naive vaccine recipients. The full study included some eleven COVID-19 convalescent patients and a handful of SARS-CoV-2-naive healthy vaccine recipients. Cultures from other donors in the study were sequenced using the Oncomine TCR Beta short-read assay on an Illumina iSeq 100. The research as a whole found: At late post-vaccination timepoints, both infection-induced and vaccine-induced clones showed marked clonal contraction, consistent with waning T cell responses. In convalescent patients, the post-vaccine spike-reactive repertoire was composed mainly of new vaccine-induced clones that were largely distinct from infection-induced clones. Limitations of the study were the small number of convalescent patients and the absence of early post-infection timepoints.

The material was CD4+ T cells from PBMCs cultured without peptide, obtained before COVID-19 vaccination. The chain is assembled from TRBV28 and TRBJ2-1, and TRBD2 aligns with 9 junction nucleotides. The sequence derives from a human donor who had a prior SARS-CoV-2 infection. The CDR3 protein: CASSLAGASGVLEQFF. The DNA is TGTGCCAGCAGTTTGGCTGGGGCTAGCGGGGTATTAGAGCAGTTCTTC.